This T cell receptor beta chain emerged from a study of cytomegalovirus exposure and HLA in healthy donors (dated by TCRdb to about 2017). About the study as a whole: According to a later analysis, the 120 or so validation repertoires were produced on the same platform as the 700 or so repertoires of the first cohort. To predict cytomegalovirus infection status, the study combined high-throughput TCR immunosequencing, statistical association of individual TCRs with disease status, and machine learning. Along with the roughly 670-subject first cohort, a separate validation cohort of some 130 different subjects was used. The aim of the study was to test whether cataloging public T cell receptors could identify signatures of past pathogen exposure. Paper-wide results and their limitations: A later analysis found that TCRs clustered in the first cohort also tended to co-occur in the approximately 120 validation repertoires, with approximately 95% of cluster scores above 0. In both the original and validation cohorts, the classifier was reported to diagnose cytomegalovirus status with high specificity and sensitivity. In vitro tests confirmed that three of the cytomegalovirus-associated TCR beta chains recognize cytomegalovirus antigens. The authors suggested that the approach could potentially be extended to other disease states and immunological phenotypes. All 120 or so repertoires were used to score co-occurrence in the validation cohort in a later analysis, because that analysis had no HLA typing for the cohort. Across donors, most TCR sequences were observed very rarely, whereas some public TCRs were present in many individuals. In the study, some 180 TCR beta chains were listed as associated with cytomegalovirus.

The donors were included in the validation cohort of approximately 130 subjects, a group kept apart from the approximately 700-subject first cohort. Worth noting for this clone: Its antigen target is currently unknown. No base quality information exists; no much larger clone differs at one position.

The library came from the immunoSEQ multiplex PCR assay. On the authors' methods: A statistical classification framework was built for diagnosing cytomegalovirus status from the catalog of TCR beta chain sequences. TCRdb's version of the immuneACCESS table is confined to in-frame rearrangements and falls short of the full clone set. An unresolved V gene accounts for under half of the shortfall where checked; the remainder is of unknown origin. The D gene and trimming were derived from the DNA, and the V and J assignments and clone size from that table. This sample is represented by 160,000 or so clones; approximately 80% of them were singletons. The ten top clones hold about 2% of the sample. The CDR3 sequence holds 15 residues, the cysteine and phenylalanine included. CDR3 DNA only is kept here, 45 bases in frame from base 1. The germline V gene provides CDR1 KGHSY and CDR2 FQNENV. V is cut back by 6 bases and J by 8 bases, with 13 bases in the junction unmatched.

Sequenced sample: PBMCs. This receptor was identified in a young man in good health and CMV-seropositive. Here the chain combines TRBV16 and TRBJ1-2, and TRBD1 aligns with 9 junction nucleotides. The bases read TGTGCCAGCAGTGGGACAGGGACTCCCACTAGCGGCTACACCTTC. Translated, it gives CASSGTGTPTSGYTF.